A selection of T cell receptor beta chains follows, all from one sample in a study of T cell clones after liver transplantation. The repertoire was sequenced with immunoSEQ multiplex PCR; TCRdb's copy has only in-frame clones and lacks some. Altogether 35,000 to 45,000 clones are present, more than 70% being singletons, with the ten largest covering almost 2.5%. The sample was CD4+ T cells from blood, taken 24 months after liver transplant. The origin of the receptors is a human patient who received a liver transplant. Some T cells may be graft donor cells. CDR3s include the opening cysteine and the closing phenylalanine or tryptophan. Each record gives: V gene, clone size, J gene, D gene, CDR3 DNA, CDR3 protein. D genes are given only for firm matches. Clone size, where shown, is once, few, many, or a class for clones that have expanded.

v_gene: TRBV7-2
abundance: .
j_gene: TRBJ2-1
d_gene: .
CDR3nt: TGTGCCAGCAGCTTAGCGTCGGGGAAGAGCTCCTACAATGAGCAGTTCTTC
CDR3aa: CASSLASGKSSYNEQFF

v_gene: TRBV28
abundance: .
j_gene: TRBJ1-1
d_gene: .
CDR3nt: TGTGCCACCCTGAGGGCGGGGGGGACTGAAGCTTTCTTT
CDR3aa: CATLRAGGTEAFF

v_gene: TRBV5-1
abundance: .
j_gene: TRBJ2-1
d_gene: .
CDR3nt: TGCGCCAGCAGCGTTCGTGAGTCGGGTGACTTTCTCTCGGGCGTAGCGAATTACAATGAGCAGTTCTTC
CDR3aa: CASSVRESGDFLSGVANYNEQFF

v_gene: TRBV6-4
abundance: .
j_gene: TRBJ2-1
d_gene: TRBD1
CDR3nt: TGTGCCAGCAGTTCTTTGACAGGGGGCGGTGAGCAGTTCTTC
CDR3aa: CASSSLTGGGEQFF

v_gene: TRBV7-9
abundance: .
j_gene: TRBJ2-7
d_gene: TRBD1
CDR3nt: TGTGCCAGCAGCCCTCCCTATCGACAGGGGACCTACGAGCAGTACTTC
CDR3aa: CASSPPYRQGTYEQYF

v_gene: TRBV19
abundance: .
j_gene: TRBJ1-1
d_gene: .
CDR3nt: TGTGCCAGTAGTATAGAGCATACCATCGGGGGCACTGAAGCTTTCTTT
CDR3aa: CASSIEHTIGGTEAFF

v_gene: TRBV12-5
abundance: .
j_gene: TRBJ2-3
d_gene: .
CDR3nt: TGTGCTAGTGGTTTGGTAGCTAGCGAGGATACGCAGTATTTT
CDR3aa: CASGLVASEDTQYF

v_gene: TRBV5-3
abundance: .
j_gene: TRBJ2-4
d_gene: .
CDR3nt: TGTGCCAGACTGAGCAGGGACATTCAGTACTTC
CDR3aa: CARLSRDIQYF

v_gene: TRBV7-9
abundance: .
j_gene: TRBJ1-6
d_gene: TRBD1
CDR3nt: TGTGCCAGCAGCCCGGGACAGGGGCATTCACCCCTCCACTTT
CDR3aa: CASSPGQGHSPLHF

v_gene: TRBV7-9
abundance: .
j_gene: TRBJ2-7
d_gene: .
CDR3nt: TGTGCCAGCAGCTTCGGGGTGACCTACGAGCAGTACTTC
CDR3aa: CASSFGVTYEQYF

v_gene: TRBV10-2
abundance: .
j_gene: TRBJ1-3
d_gene: TRBD1
CDR3nt: TGCGCCAGCAGTGAGCGAAGGACAGGTCTGGGAAACACCATATATTTT
CDR3aa: CASSERRTGLGNTIYF

v_gene: TRBV10-3
abundance: .
j_gene: TRBJ2-3
d_gene: .
CDR3nt: TGTGCCATCAGTGAGTTCCACCTCACAGATACGCAGTATTTT
CDR3aa: CAISEFHLTDTQYF

v_gene: TRBV28
abundance: .
j_gene: TRBJ2-1
d_gene: TRBD2
CDR3nt: TGTGCCAGCAGTCCCGGAGGGCTAGCGGGAGTTAATGAGCAGTTCTTC
CDR3aa: CASSPGGLAGVNEQFF

v_gene: TRBV7-5
abundance: .
j_gene: TRBJ2-1
d_gene: .
CDR3nt: TGTGTCAGAATATCGGGGGAGGCCTGCAATGAGCAGTTCTTC
CDR3aa: CVRISGEACNEQFF

v_gene: TRBV19
abundance: .
j_gene: TRBJ1-4
d_gene: TRBD1
CDR3nt: TGTGCCAGTAGTATGGGGTGGGGACAGAGTAATGAAAAACTGTTTTTT
CDR3aa: CASSMGWGQSNEKLFF

v_gene: TRBV6-1
abundance: .
j_gene: TRBJ2-1
d_gene: TRBD2
CDR3nt: TGTGCCAGCACCCAACTAGCGGTATACAATGAGCAGTTCTTC
CDR3aa: CASTQLAVYNEQFF

v_gene: TRBV7-9
abundance: once
j_gene: TRBJ2-2
d_gene: .
CDR3nt: TGTGCCAGCAGCCTCATCAGGAACACCGGGGAGCTGTTTTTT
CDR3aa: CASSLIRNTGELFF

v_gene: TRBV11-2
abundance: few
j_gene: TRBJ1-2
d_gene: TRBD1
CDR3nt: TGTGCCAGCAGCCGGGACAGGGGGCCCCACGGCTACACCTTC
CDR3aa: CASSRDRGPHGYTF

v_gene: TRBV7-8
abundance: .
j_gene: TRBJ1-2
d_gene: .
CDR3nt: TGTGCCAGCAGCTTAGCAGGGGGCTATGGCTACACCTTC
CDR3aa: CASSLAGGYGYTF

v_gene: TRBV19
abundance: .
j_gene: TRBJ2-2
d_gene: TRBD1
CDR3nt: TGTGCCAGTAGTAGGGACAGGGGGGACACCGGGGAGCTGTTTTTT
CDR3aa: CASSRDRGDTGELFF

v_gene: TRBV1
abundance: .
j_gene: TRBJ1-3
d_gene: .
CDR3nt: TGCACCAGCAGCCAAGAGTTTAAGAGGGGCTCTGGAAACACCATATATTTT
CDR3aa: CTSSQEFKRGSGNTIYF

v_gene: TRBV5-5
abundance: .
j_gene: TRBJ2-1
d_gene: .
CDR3nt: TGTGCCAGCAGGGTAAGGAGGTCGGGGGTTTACAATGAGCAGTTCTTC
CDR3aa: CASRVRRSGVYNEQFF

v_gene: TRBV6-5
abundance: .
j_gene: TRBJ1-5
d_gene: .
CDR3nt: TGTGCCAGCAGGGAAACAGGGCTTAGCAATCAGCCCCAGCATTTT
CDR3aa: CASRETGLSNQPQHF

v_gene: TRBV29-1
abundance: .
j_gene: TRBJ2-1
d_gene: TRBD1
CDR3nt: TGCAGCGTTGCCACTTCCAGAGGGGGCGATGAGCAGTTCTTC
CDR3aa: CSVATSRGGDEQFF

v_gene: TRBV5-4
abundance: .
j_gene: TRBJ2-3
d_gene: .
CDR3nt: TGTGCCAGCAGCTTGGGTGCCCTTCGGACAGATACGCAGTATTTT
CDR3aa: CASSLGALRTDTQYF

v_gene: TRBV4-2
abundance: .
j_gene: TRBJ2-6
d_gene: .
CDR3nt: TGTGCCAGCAGCCAAGAGGGGAGGTCTGGGGCCAACGTCCTGACTTTC
CDR3aa: CASSQEGRSGANVLTF

v_gene: TRBV7-3
abundance: .
j_gene: TRBJ2-3
d_gene: .
CDR3nt: TGTGCCAGCAGCCCCATGGGCACAGATACGCAGTATTTT
CDR3aa: CASSPMGTDTQYF

v_gene: TRBV29-1
abundance: .
j_gene: TRBJ1-1
d_gene: TRBD1
CDR3nt: TGCAGCGTTCGGGACAGGGCCACTGAAGCTTTCTTT
CDR3aa: CSVRDRATEAFF

v_gene: TRBV15
abundance: .
j_gene: TRBJ2-1
d_gene: TRBD2
CDR3nt: TGTGCCACCAGCAGAGGCGGACTAGCGTTCCCCAGGGATGAGCAGTTCTTC
CDR3aa: CATSRGGLAFPRDEQFF

v_gene: TRBV7-3
abundance: .
j_gene: TRBJ2-1
d_gene: TRBD2
CDR3nt: TGTGCCAGCAGCCCGGGACTAGCGGGGGCATACAATGAGCAGTTCTTC
CDR3aa: CASSPGLAGAYNEQFF

v_gene: TRBV7-3
abundance: .
j_gene: TRBJ2-2
d_gene: .
CDR3nt: TGTGCCAGCAGCCTAAGGCAGACCGGGGAGCTGTTTTTT
CDR3aa: CASSLRQTGELFF

v_gene: TRBV5-1
abundance: .
j_gene: TRBJ1-1
d_gene: TRBD1
CDR3nt: TGCGCCAGCAGCATGAGACCGGGACAGGGGGCTGAAGCTTTCTTT
CDR3aa: CASSMRPGQGAEAFF

v_gene: TRBV27
abundance: .
j_gene: TRBJ1-5
d_gene: .
CDR3nt: TGTGCCAGCAGCGGGTCGTACAATCAGCCCCAGCATTTT
CDR3aa: CASSGSYNQPQHF

v_gene: TRBV19
abundance: .
j_gene: TRBJ1-2
d_gene: .
CDR3nt: TGTGCCAGTAGTATAGGACAGAGTAACTATGGCTACACCTTC
CDR3aa: CASSIGQSNYGYTF

v_gene: TRBV5-4
abundance: .
j_gene: TRBJ2-3
d_gene: TRBD2
CDR3nt: TGTGCCAGCAGCCCAGGGCGGGGGGGCCAAGATACGCAGTATTTT
CDR3aa: CASSPGRGGQDTQYF

v_gene: TRBV7-2
abundance: .
j_gene: TRBJ2-2
d_gene: .
CDR3nt: TGTGCCAGCATCGTCAGCCCGATTGCTACCGGGGAGCTGTTTTTT
CDR3aa: CASIVSPIATGELFF

v_gene: TRBV6-1
abundance: .
j_gene: TRBJ1-1
d_gene: .
CDR3nt: TGTGCCAGCAGGATGACAGCGGGGAGCACTGAAGCTTTCTTT
CDR3aa: CASRMTAGSTEAFF

v_gene: TRBV5-1
abundance: .
j_gene: TRBJ2-5
d_gene: TRBD1
CDR3nt: TGCGCCAGCGGCGTGGGACAGGGGGGAGAGACCCAGTACTTC
CDR3aa: CASGVGQGGETQYF

v_gene: TRBV7-2
abundance: once
j_gene: TRBJ1-5
d_gene: .
CDR3nt: TGTGCCAGCAGCTTAAACTGGAGCAATCAGCCCCAGCATTTT
CDR3aa: CASSLNWSNQPQHF

v_gene: TRBV7-7
abundance: few
j_gene: TRBJ2-2
d_gene: .
CDR3nt: TGTGCCAGCAGCAAGGGGGGGTCCGCCGGGGAGCTGTTTTTT
CDR3aa: CASSKGGSAGELFF

v_gene: TRBV10-3
abundance: .
j_gene: TRBJ2-7
d_gene: .
CDR3nt: TGTGCCATCAACCACGGTCAGGGAAACGAGCAGTACTTC
CDR3aa: CAINHGQGNEQYF

v_gene: TRBV6-5
abundance: .
j_gene: TRBJ2-5
d_gene: .
CDR3nt: TGTGCCACCCTCCGGACCCCGAGGGAGACCCAGTACTTC
CDR3aa: CATLRTPRETQYF

v_gene: TRBV7-3
abundance: .
j_gene: TRBJ2-3
d_gene: .
CDR3nt: TGTGCCAGCAGCCTCCAGACGGGCACAGATACGCAGTATTTT
CDR3aa: CASSLQTGTDTQYF

v_gene: TRBV27
abundance: medium-sized
j_gene: TRBJ1-1
d_gene: .
CDR3nt: TGTGCCAGCAGTTTCGGGGGGACGGTGACTGAAGCTTTCTTT
CDR3aa: CASSFGGTVTEAFF

v_gene: TRBV19
abundance: .
j_gene: TRBJ2-5
d_gene: TRBD1
CDR3nt: TGTGCCAGTAGTATGGGGACAGGGGGCGCGGAGACCCAGTACTTC
CDR3aa: CASSMGTGGAETQYF

v_gene: TRBV7-9
abundance: .
j_gene: TRBJ2-7
d_gene: TRBD2
CDR3nt: TGTGCCAGCAGCCCGACTAGCGGGGTCTCCTACGAGCAGTACTTC
CDR3aa: CASSPTSGVSYEQYF

v_gene: TRBV30
abundance: once
j_gene: TRBJ1-1
d_gene: .
CDR3nt: TGTGCCTGGAAGGGTACAGGAGCCATGAACACTGAAGCTTTCTTT
CDR3aa: CAWKGTGAMNTEAFF

v_gene: TRBV19
abundance: once
j_gene: TRBJ2-7
d_gene: TRBD1
CDR3nt: TGTGCCAGTAGTATGGGACAGGGGAGAATTGACGAGCAGTACTTC
CDR3aa: CASSMGQGRIDEQYF

v_gene: TRBV11-3
abundance: .
j_gene: TRBJ2-1
d_gene: TRBD2
CDR3nt: TGTGCCAGCAGCTTATCTAGCGGTTCCTACAATGAGCAGTTCTTC
CDR3aa: CASSLSSGSYNEQFF

v_gene: TRBV7-9
abundance: .
j_gene: TRBJ2-3
d_gene: .
CDR3nt: TGTGCCAGCAGCTTAGCCGCAGATACGCAGTATTTT
CDR3aa: CASSLAADTQYF

v_gene: TRBV6-1
abundance: .
j_gene: TRBJ2-1
d_gene: TRBD2
CDR3nt: TGTGCCAGCAGTCGCTGGACTAGTATCGCCAATGAGCAGTTCTTC
CDR3aa: CASSRWTSIANEQFF

v_gene: TRBV5-1
abundance: .
j_gene: TRBJ1-5
d_gene: .
CDR3nt: TGCGCCAGCAGCTTGGGCGAGACAGGTCTTCAGCCCCAGCATTTT
CDR3aa: CASSLGETGLQPQHF

v_gene: TRBV6-5
abundance: .
j_gene: TRBJ2-5
d_gene: TRBD2
CDR3nt: TGTGCCAGCAGTTATCGTCGGAGCGGGGAGGTTCAGACCCAGTACTTC
CDR3aa: CASSYRRSGEVQTQYF

v_gene: TRBV5-8
abundance: .
j_gene: TRBJ1-6
d_gene: .
CDR3nt: TGTGCCAGCAGCTCGGGACGGATCCGTTATTCACCCCTCCACTTT
CDR3aa: CASSSGRIRYSPLHF